The rows below give T cell receptor beta chains drawn from one sample of a study of cytomegalovirus exposure and HLA in healthy donors. Profiling relied on immunoSEQ multiplex PCR, and the TCRdb table lists in-frame clones only, not all of them. The table records about 130,000 clones, 75% to 90% of them present only once. The sample was PBMCs. All receptors derive from a man between 18 and 35 years old in good health and CMV-seropositive. CDR3s include the opening cysteine and the closing phenylalanine or tryptophan. Fields, in order: J gene, D gene, V gene, clone size, CDR3 protein, CDR3 DNA. A D gene is named only where the DNA matches it firmly. A clone size is listed for some rows: how often the clone was seen (once, few, many), or a class if it is expanded.

>TRBJ1-1|TRBD1|TRBV2|once
CASNRGEPEAFF
TGTGCCAGCAACAGGGGCGAGCCTGAAGCTTTCTTT
>TRBJ2-7|TRBD2|TRBV4-2|few
CASSQEALAGSYEQYF
TGTGCCAGCAGCCAAGAGGCTCTAGCGGGGTCCTACGAGCAGTACTTC
>TRBJ2-7|TRBD2|TRBV28|NA
CASTRLAGGQPSREQYF
TGTGCCAGCACCCGCCTAGCGGGGGGTCAACCATCGCGGGAGCAGTACTTC
>TRBJ2-5|TRBD1|TRBV5-6|NA
CASSAGTGWAQETQYF
TGTGCCAGCAGTGCCGGGACAGGGTGGGCCCAAGAGACCCAGTACTTC
>TRBJ1-2|TRBD1|TRBV6-1|NA
CASSEGQGYGYTF
TGTGCCAGCAGTGAGGGACAGGGCTATGGCTACACCTTC
>TRBJ1-6|NA|TRBV6-5|few
CASSSIQGKRNSPLHF
TGTGCCAGCAGTTCCATACAGGGAAAAAGAAATTCACCCCTCCACTTT
>TRBJ1-2|NA|TRBV10-2|NA
CASSESTTLGNYGYTF
TGCGCCAGCAGTGAGTCGACGACATTGGGCAACTATGGCTACACCTTC
>TRBJ2-1|NA|TRBV5-1|NA
CASSLPNIDKQFF
TGCGCCAGCAGCTTGCCTAATATCGACAAGCAGTTCTTC
>TRBJ2-2|NA|TRBV28|NA
CALRQGGDGELFF
TGTGCCTTGCGGCAGGGTGGGGACGGGGAGCTGTTTTTT
>TRBJ2-1|NA|TRBV4-1|once
CASSQVSSYEQFF
TGCGCCAGCAGCCAAGTTTCGAGCTATGAGCAGTTCTTC
>TRBJ1-5|NA|TRBV28|NA
CASSLLGQPQHF
TGTGCCAGCAGTTTACTCGGTCAGCCCCAGCATTTT
>TRBJ2-1|TRBD2|TRBV9|NA
CASSSTSRLALGDNEQFF
TGTGCCAGCAGCTCTACGTCGAGACTAGCGTTGGGAGACAATGAGCAGTTCTTC
>TRBJ2-7|NA|TRBV6-5|few
CASSYGPGSVEQYF
TGTGCCAGCAGTTACGGTCCAGGGTCGGTCGAGCAGTACTTC
>TRBJ2-6|TRBD1|TRBV19|few
CASSIYGPSQRTGAGPGANVLTF
TGTGCCAGTAGTATATACGGACCAAGCCAACGGACAGGCGCTGGCCCTGGGGCCAACGTCCTGACTTTC
>TRBJ2-7|TRBD1|TRBV5-4|NA
CASSTSGQIINYEQYF
TGTGCCAGCAGCACCTCGGGACAGATTATCAACTACGAGCAGTACTTC
>TRBJ1-2|NA|TRBV7-9|once
CASEAGGFYGYTF
TGTGCCAGCGAGGCGGGGGGTTTCTATGGCTACACCTTC
>TRBJ2-1|NA|TRBV4-1|NA
CASSQVPQALYNEQFF
TGCGCCAGCAGCCAAGTCCCTCAGGCTCTGTACAATGAGCAGTTCTTC
>TRBJ2-3|NA|TRBV5-4|NA
CASSVSGTDTQYF
TGTGCCAGCAGCGTCAGTGGCACAGATACGCAGTATTTT
>TRBJ1-1|NA|TRBV4-1|NA
CASSAVGSTEAFF
TGCGCCAGCAGCGCGGTCGGGAGTACTGAAGCTTTCTTT
>TRBJ1-1|NA|TRBV5-1|NA
CASSPSGDTEAFF
TGCGCCAGCAGCCCCTCGGGTGACACTGAAGCTTTCTTT
>TRBJ2-5|NA|TRBV11-2|once
CASSLAVRAQETQYF
TGTGCCAGCAGCTTAGCGGTGAGAGCACAAGAGACCCAGTACTTC
>TRBJ1-1|TRBD1|TRBV6-5|NA
CASSYSWTGNTEAFF
TGTGCCAGCAGTTACTCATGGACAGGGAACACTGAAGCTTTCTTT
>TRBJ2-5|TRBD2|TRBV5-4|once
CASTGTTSQETQYF
TGTGCCAGCACCGGGACTACGAGCCAAGAGACCCAGTACTTC
>TRBJ2-5|TRBD1|TRBV11-1|once
CASSATGTGTETQYF
TGTGCCAGCAGCGCCACCGGGACAGGGACAGAGACCCAGTACTTC
>TRBJ1-2|TRBD1|TRBV4-1|once
CASSQEPRDSLYGYTF
TGCGCCAGCAGCCAAGAGCCCCGGGACAGTCTCTATGGCTACACCTTC
>TRBJ2-1|TRBD2|TRBV27|NA
CASSGERGIYNEQFF
TGTGCCAGCAGTGGGGAGCGGGGCATTTACAATGAGCAGTTCTTC
>TRBJ1-1|NA|TRBV15|NA
CATSRAGLTEAFF
TGTGCCACCAGCCGGGCAGGGCTCACTGAAGCTTTCTTT
>TRBJ2-7|NA|TRBV7-8|NA
CASRGDLDRPYEQYF
TGTGCCAGCAGAGGAGATCTGGACAGACCCTACGAGCAGTACTTC
>TRBJ2-7|TRBD1|TRBV28|NA
CASTYGDRVYEQYF
TGTGCCAGCACCTACGGGGACAGGGTTTACGAGCAGTACTTC
>TRBJ1-4|NA|TRBV10-3|NA
CAISLGGGTNEKLFF
TGTGCCATCAGTCTTGGGGGCGGAACTAATGAAAAACTGTTTTTT
>TRBJ1-5|TRBD1|TRBV18|NA
CASSPSQGSNNQPQHF
TGTGCCAGCTCACCCTCACAGGGGTCAAACAATCAGCCCCAGCATTTT
>TRBJ2-6|NA|TRBV18|few
CASSEDGANVLTF
TGTGCCAGCTCAGAGGATGGGGCCAACGTCCTGACTTTC
>TRBJ2-7|TRBD2|TRBV2|NA
CASSQLAASSYEQYF
TGTGCCAGCAGTCAACTAGCGGCCTCCTCCTACGAGCAGTACTTC
>TRBJ1-2|TRBD1|TRBV7-9|NA
CASTGTGGDYNYGYTF
TGTGCCAGCACGGGGACAGGGGGCGATTATAACTATGGCTACACCTTC
>TRBJ1-1|TRBD1|TRBV2|NA
CASSEDRGQVHTEAFF
TGTGCCAGCAGTGAAGACAGGGGGCAGGTTCACACTGAAGCTTTCTTT
>TRBJ2-2|TRBD2|TRBV14|NA
CASVQSGGNTGELFF
TGTGCCAGCGTGCAGAGCGGGGGGAACACCGGGGAGCTGTTTTTT
>TRBJ2-7|TRBD1|TRBV7-9|NA
CASSHDRGYEQYF
TGTGCCAGCAGTCACGACAGGGGCTACGAGCAGTACTTC
>TRBJ2-3|TRBD2|TRBV9|NA
CASSPGTTRTDTQYF
TGTGCCAGCAGCCCAGGGACTACCCGCACAGATACGCAGTATTTT
>TRBJ1-6|TRBD1|TRBV7-9|NA
CASRIGTGGVGPDSPLHF
TGTGCCAGCAGGATTGGGACAGGGGGCGTCGGTCCCGATTCACCCCTCCACTTT
>TRBJ2-5|NA|TRBV11-2|NA
CASSLGRETQYF
TGTGCCAGCAGCTTAGGGCGGGAGACCCAGTACTTC
>TRBJ1-2|NA|TRBV14|NA
CASSQAGGVHDYGYTF
TGTGCCAGCAGCCAAGCCGGGGGAGTCCATGACTATGGCTACACCTTC
>TRBJ1-1|NA|TRBV7-6|NA
CASSTHGVTEAFF
TGTGCCAGCAGTACCCACGGGGTCACTGAAGCTTTCTTT
>TRBJ1-1|NA|TRBV19|NA
CASTKKSQWGGAPNTEAFF
TGTGCCAGTACCAAAAAAAGCCAATGGGGGGGCGCCCCGAACACTGAAGCTTTCTTT
>TRBJ2-3|TRBD2|TRBV6-5|NA
CASSFLGLLTDTQYF
TGTGCCAGCAGTTTTTTGGGACTACTCACAGATACGCAGTATTTT
>TRBJ2-7|NA|TRBV6-5|NA
CASRRGALSYEQYF
TGTGCCAGCAGACGAGGTGCGCTCTCCTACGAGCAGTACTTC
>TRBJ1-1|NA|TRBV5-6|NA
CASSLGAGRFTEAFF
TGTGCCAGCAGCTTGGGGGCAGGGCGGTTCACTGAAGCTTTCTTT